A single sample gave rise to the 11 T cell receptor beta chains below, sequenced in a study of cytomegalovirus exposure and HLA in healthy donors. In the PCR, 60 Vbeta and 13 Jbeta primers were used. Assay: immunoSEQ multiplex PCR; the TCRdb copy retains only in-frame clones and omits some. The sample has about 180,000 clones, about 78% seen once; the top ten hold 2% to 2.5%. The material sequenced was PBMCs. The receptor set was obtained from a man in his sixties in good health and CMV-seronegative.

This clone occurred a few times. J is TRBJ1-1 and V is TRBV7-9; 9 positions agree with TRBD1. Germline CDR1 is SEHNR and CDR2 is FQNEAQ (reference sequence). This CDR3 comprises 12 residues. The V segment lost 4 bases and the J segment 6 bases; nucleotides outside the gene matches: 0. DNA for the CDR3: TGTGCCAGCAGCTGGACAGGGGCTGAAGCTTTCTTT. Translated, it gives CASSWTGAEAFF. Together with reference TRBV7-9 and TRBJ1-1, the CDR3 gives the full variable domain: DTGVSQNPRHKITKRGQNVTFRCDPISEHNRLYWYRQTLGQGPEFLTYFQNEAQLEKSRLLSDRFSAERPKGSFSTLEIQRTEQGDSAMYLCASSWTGAEAFFGQGTRLTVV.

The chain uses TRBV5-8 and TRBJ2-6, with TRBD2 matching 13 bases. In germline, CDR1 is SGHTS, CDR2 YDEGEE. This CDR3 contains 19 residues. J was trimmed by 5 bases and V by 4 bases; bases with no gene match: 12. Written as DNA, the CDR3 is TGTGCCAGCAGCCCCGGGACTAGCGGGACCCTGCTCTGGGCCAACGTCCTGACTTTC. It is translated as CASSPGTSGTLLWANVLTF.

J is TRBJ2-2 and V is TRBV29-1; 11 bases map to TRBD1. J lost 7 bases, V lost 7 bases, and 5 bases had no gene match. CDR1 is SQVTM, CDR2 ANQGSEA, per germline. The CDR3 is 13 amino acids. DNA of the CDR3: TGCAGCGGCGGACAGGGGGCGAACGGGGAGCTGTTTTTT. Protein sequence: CSGGQGANGELFF.

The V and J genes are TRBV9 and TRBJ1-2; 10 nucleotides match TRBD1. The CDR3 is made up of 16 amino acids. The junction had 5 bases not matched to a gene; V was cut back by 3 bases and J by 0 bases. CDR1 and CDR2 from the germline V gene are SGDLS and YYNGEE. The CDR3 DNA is TGTGCCAGCAGCGGCGGACAGGGGGTGTCTAACTATGGCTACACCTTC. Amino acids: CASSGGQGVSNYGYTF.

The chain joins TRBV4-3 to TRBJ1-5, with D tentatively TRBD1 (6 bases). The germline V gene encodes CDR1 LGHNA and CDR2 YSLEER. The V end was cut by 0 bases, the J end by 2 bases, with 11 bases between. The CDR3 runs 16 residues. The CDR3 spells CASSQDTRGGNQPQHF. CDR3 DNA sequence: TGCGCCAGCAGCCAAGATACCAGGGGTGGCAATCAGCCCCAGCATTTT.

CDR3 in amino acids: CASSYGQWDTEAFF. CDR3 DNA: TGTGCCAGCAGTTACGGGCAGTGGGACACTGAAGCTTTCTTT. The chain is built from TRBV6-6 and TRBJ1-1; D uncertain. Trimming removed 2 bases at V and 3 bases at J, with 10 bases between. Germline values: CDR1 MNHNY, CDR2 SVGAGI (reference sequence). There are 14 residues in the CDR3.

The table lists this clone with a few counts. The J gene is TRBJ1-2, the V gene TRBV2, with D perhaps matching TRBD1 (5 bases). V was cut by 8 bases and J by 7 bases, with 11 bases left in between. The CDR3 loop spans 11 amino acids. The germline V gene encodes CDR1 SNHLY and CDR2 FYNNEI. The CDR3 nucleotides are TGTGCCAGCCACGTCGGGGGTGGCTACACCTTC. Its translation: CASHVGGGYTF.

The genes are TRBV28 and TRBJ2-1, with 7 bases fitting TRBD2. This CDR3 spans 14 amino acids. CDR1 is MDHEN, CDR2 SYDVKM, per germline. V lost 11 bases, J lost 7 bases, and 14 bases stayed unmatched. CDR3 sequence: CASRRRTRGNEQFF. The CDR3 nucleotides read TGTGCCTCCAGGAGGAGGACTAGAGGGAATGAGCAGTTCTTC. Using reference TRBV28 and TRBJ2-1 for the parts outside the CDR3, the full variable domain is DVKVTQSSRYLVKRTGEKVFLECVQDMDHENMFWYRQDPGLGLRLIYFSYDVKMKEKGDIPEGYSVSREKKERFSLILESASTNQTSMYLCASRRRTRGNEQFFGPGTRLTVL.

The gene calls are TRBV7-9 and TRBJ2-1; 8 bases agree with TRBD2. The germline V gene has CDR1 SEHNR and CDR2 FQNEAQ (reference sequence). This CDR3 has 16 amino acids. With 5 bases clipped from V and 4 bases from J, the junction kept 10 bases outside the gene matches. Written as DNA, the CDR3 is TGTGCCAGCAGCCCCACTTTCAGCGGGGGATACAATGAGCAGTTCTTC. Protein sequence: CASSPTFSGGYNEQFF.

The CDR3 DNA reads TGTGCCAGCAGCTTAGCTAGAACTAACACTGAAGCTTTCTTT. Protein sequence: CASSLARTNTEAFF. The chain links TRBV7-9 to TRBJ1-1; D gene uncertain. Trimming took 0 bases from V and 2 from J, leaving 7 bases between them. Germline CDR1 and CDR2: SEHNR and FQNEAQ (reference sequence). CDR3 size: 14 residues. Drawing the rest from reference TRBV7-9 and TRBJ1-1, the complete variable domain is DTGVSQNPRHKITKRGQNVTFRCDPISEHNRLYWYRQTLGQGPEFLTYFQNEAQLEKSRLLSDRFSAERPKGSFSTLEIQRTEQGDSAMYLCASSLARTNTEAFFGQGTRLTVV.

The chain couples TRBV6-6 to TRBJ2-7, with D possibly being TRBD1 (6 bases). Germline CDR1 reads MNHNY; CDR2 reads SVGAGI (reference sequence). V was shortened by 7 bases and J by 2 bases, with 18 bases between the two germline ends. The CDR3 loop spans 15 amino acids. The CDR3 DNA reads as TGTGCCAGCACCAACAGGGACCCCCTACCCTACGAGCAGTACTTC. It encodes CASTNRDPLPYEQYF.